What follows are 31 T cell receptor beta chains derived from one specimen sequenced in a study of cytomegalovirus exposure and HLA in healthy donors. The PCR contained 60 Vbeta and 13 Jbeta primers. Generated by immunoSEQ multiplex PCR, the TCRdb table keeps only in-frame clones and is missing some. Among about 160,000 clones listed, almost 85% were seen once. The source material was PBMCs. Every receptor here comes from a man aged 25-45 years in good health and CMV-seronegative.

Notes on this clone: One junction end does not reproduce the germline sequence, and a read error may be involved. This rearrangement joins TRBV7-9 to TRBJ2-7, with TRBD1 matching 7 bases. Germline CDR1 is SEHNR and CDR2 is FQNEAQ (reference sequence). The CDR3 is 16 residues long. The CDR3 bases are TGTTCCAGCAGCTTAGCTCCGGGGACAGAACACTACGAGCAGTACTTC. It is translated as CSSSLAPGTEHYEQYF. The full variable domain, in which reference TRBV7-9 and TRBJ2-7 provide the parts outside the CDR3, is DTGVSQNPRHKITKRGQNVTFRCDPISEHNRLYWYRQTLGQGPEFLTYFQNEAQLEKSRLLSDRFSAERPKGSFSTLEIQRTEQGDSAMYLCSSSLAPGTEHYEQYFGPGTRLTVT.

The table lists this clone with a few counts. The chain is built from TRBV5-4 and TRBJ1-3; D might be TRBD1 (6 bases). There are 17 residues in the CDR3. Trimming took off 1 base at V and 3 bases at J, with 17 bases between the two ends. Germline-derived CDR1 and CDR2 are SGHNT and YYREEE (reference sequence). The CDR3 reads CASSLPGGGAHGNTIYF. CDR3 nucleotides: TGTGCCAGCAGCTTGCCCGGAGGGGGGGCGCATGGAAACACCATATATTTT.

In nucleotides, the CDR3 is TGTGCCAGCAGCCAAGCTCGGAGGGAAACAGAGACCCAGTACTTC. Protein product: CASSQARRETETQYF. The genes are TRBV14 and TRBJ2-5, with D perhaps TRBD2 (6 bases). The CDR3 spans 15 residues. V was trimmed by 1 base and J by 4 bases, leaving 13 bases between them. Germline CDR1 reads SGHDN; CDR2 reads FVKESK.

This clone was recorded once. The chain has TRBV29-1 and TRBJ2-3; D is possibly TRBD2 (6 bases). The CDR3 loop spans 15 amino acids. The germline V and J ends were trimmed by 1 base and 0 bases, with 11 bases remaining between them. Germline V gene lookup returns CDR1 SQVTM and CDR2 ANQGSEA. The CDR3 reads CSVEGTGTSTDTQYF. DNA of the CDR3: TGCAGCGTTGAAGGGACCGGGACTAGCACAGATACGCAGTATTTT.

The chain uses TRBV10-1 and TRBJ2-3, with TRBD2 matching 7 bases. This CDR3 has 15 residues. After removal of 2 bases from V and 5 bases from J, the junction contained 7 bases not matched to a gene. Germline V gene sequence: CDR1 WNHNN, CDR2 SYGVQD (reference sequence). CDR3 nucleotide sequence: TGCGCCAGCAGTGAGACTCGGGACTATCGAGATACGCAGTATTTT. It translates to CASSETRDYRDTQYF.

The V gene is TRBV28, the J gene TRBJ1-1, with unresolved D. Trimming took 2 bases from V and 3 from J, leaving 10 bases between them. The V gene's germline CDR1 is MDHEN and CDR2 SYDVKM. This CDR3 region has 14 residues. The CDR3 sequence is CASSLGRRYTEAFF. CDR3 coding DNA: TGTGCCAGCAGTTTAGGGCGACGTTACACTGAAGCTTTCTTT.

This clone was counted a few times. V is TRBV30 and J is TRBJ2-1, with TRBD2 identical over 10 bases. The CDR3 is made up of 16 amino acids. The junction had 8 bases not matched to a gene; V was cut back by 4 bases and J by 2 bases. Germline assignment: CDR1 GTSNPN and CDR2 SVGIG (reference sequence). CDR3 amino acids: CAWTPPGLAPYNEQFF. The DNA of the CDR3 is TGTGCCTGGACACCTCCGGGACTAGCGCCCTACAATGAGCAGTTCTTC.

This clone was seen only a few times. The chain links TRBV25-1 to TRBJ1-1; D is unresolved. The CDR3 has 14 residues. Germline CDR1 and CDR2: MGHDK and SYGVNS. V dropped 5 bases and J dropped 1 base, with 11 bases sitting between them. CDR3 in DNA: TGTGCCAGCAGTAAAGATGGCTGGAACACTGAAGCTTTCTTT. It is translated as CASSKDGWNTEAFF.

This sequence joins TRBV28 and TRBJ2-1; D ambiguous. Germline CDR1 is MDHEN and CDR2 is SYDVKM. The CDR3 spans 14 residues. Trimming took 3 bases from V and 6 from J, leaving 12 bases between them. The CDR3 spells CASSLFGPLNEQFF. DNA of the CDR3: TGTGCCAGCAGTTTGTTTGGGCCGCTCAATGAGCAGTTCTTC.

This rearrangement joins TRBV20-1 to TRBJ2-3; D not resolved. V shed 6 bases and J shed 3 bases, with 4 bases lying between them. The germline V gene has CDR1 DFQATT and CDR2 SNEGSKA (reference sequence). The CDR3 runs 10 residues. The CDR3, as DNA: TGCAGTGCCCTTACAGATACGCAGTATTTT. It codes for CSALTDTQYF.

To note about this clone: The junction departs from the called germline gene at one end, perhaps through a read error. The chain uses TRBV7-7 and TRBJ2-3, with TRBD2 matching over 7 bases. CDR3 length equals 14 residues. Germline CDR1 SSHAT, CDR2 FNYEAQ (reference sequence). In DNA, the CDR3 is TGTGCTAGCAGCTCGGGACTACACACAGATACGCAGTATTTT. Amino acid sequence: CASSSGLHTDTQYF.

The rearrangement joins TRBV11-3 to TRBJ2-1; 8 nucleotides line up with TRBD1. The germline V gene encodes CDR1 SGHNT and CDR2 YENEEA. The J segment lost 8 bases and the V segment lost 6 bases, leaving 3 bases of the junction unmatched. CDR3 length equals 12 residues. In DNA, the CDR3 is TGTGCCAGCAGAGGACAGGGCGATGAGCAGTTCTTC. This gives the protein CASRGQGDEQFF.

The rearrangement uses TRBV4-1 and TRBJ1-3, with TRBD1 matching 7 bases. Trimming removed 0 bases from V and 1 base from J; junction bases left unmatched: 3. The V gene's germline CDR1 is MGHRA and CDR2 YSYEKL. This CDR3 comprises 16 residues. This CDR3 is CASSQDWGQSGNTIYF. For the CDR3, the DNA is TGCGCCAGCAGCCAAGATTGGGGACAGTCTGGAAACACCATATATTTT.

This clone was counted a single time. CDR3 sequence reads: CASSPPNTDRGQAAFF. The CDR3 DNA is TGTGCCAGCTCACCACCCAATACCGACAGGGGGCAGGCAGCTTTCTTT. The chain combines TRBV18 with TRBJ1-1; 10 bases are shared with TRBD1. With V trimmed by 0 bases and J by 10 bases, 11 bases remained unmatched. Germline assignment: CDR1 KGHSH and CDR2 LQKENI. The CDR3 runs to 16 residues.

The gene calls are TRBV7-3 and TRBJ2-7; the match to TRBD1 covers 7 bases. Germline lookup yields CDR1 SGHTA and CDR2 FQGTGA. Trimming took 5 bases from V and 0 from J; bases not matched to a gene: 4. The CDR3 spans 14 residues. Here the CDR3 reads CASSPDRSSYEQYF. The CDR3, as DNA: TGTGCCAGCAGCCCGGACAGGAGCTCCTACGAGCAGTACTTC.

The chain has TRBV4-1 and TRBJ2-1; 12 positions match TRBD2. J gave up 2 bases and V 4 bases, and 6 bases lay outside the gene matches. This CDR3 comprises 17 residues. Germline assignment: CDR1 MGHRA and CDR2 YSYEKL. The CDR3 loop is CASSPTRTSGAYNEQFF. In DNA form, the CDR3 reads TGCGCCAGCAGCCCAACGCGGACTAGCGGGGCCTACAATGAGCAGTTCTTC.

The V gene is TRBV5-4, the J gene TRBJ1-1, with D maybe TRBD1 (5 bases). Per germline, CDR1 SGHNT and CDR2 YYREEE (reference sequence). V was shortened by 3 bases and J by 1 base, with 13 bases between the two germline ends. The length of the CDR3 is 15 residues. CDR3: CASSSPRQGNTEAFF. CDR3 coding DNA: TGTGCCAGCAGCTCGCCCCGGCAGGGGAACACTGAAGCTTTCTTT.

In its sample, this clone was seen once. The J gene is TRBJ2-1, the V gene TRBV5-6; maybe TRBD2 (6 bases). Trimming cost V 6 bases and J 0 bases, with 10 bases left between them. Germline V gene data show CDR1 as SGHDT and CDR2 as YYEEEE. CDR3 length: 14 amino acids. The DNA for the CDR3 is TGTGCCAGCAACGGGGGTCACTCCTACAATGAGCAGTTCTTC. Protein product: CASNGGHSYNEQFF.

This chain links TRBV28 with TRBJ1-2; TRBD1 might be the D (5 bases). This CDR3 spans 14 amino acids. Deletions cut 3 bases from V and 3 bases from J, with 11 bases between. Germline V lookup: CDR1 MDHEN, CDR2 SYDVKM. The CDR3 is CASSFQGLYYGYTF. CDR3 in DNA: TGTGCCAGCAGTTTTCAGGGCCTATACTATGGCTACACCTTC.

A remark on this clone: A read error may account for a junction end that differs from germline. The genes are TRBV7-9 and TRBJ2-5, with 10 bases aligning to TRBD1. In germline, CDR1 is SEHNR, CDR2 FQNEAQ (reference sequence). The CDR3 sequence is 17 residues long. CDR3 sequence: CSSSSFPGTGDQETQYF. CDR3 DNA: TGTTCCAGCAGCTCCTTCCCCGGGACAGGGGACCAAGAGACCCAGTACTTC.

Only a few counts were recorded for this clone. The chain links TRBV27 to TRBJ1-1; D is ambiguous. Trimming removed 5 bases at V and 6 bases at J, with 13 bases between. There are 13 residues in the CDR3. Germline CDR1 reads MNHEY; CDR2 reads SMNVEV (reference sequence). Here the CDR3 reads CASSVGSRPEAFF. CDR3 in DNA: TGTGCCAGCAGTGTGGGGAGTCGTCCTGAAGCTTTCTTT.

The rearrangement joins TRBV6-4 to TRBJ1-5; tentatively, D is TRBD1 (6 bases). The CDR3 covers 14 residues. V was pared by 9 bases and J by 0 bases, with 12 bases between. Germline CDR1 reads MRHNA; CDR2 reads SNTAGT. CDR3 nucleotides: TGTGCCAGGCCGACAGGCTATAGCAATCAGCCCCAGCATTTT. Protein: CARPTGYSNQPQHF.

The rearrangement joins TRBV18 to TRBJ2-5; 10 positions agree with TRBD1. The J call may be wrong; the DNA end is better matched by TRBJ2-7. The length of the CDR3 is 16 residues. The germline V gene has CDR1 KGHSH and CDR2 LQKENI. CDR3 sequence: CASSALSGTGVYEQYF. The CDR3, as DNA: TGTGCCAGCTCGGCCCTTTCCGGGACAGGGGTCTACGAGCAGTACTTC.

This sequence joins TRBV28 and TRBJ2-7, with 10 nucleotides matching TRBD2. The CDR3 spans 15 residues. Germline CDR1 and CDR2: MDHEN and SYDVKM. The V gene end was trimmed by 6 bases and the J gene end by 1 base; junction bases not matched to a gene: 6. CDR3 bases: TGTGCCAGCAGGGAGGGACTAGCGACGTCCTACGAGCAGTACTTC. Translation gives CASREGLATSYEQYF.

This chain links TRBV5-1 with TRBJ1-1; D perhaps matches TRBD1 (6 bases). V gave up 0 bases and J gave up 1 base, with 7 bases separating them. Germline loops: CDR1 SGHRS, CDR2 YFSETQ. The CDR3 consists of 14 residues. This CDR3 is CASSLGRGNTEAFF. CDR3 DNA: TGCGCCAGCAGCTTGGGCAGGGGGAACACTGAAGCTTTCTTT.

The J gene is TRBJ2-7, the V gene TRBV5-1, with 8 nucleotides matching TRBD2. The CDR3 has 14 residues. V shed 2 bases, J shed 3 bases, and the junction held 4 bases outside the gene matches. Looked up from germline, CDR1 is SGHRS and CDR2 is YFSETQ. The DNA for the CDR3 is TGCGCCAGCAGCTTCGCCGGGACTAGCTACGAGCAGTACTTC. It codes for CASSFAGTSYEQYF.

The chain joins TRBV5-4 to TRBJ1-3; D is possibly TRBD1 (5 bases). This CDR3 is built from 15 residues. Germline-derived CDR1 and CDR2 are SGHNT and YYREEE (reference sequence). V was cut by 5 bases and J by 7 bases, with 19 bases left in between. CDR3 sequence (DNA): TGTGCCAGCAGTTTCGGGGGAAGGGAAAGGAACACCATATATTTT. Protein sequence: CASSFGGRERNTIYF.

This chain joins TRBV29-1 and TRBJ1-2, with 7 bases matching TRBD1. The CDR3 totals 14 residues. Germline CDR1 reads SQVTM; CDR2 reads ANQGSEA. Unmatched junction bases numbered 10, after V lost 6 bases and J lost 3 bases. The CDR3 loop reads CSVVTRDSHYGYTF. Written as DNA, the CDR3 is TGCAGCGTCGTGACCCGGGACAGTCACTATGGCTACACCTTC.

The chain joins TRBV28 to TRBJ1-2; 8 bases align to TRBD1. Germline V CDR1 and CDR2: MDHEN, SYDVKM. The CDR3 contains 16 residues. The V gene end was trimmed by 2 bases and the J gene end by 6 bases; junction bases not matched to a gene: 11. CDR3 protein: CASSLSLGQATHGYTF. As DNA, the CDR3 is TGTGCCAGCAGTTTAAGTTTGGGACAGGCCACACATGGCTACACCTTC.

CDR3 residues: CASSFGGAYEQYF. For the CDR3, the DNA is TGTGCCAGCAGCTTTGGGGGGGCCTACGAGCAGTACTTC. The rearrangement links TRBV7-2 to TRBJ2-7, with 7 bases matching TRBD2. Germline V gene lookup returns CDR1 SGHTA and CDR2 FQGNSA. Trimming at V came to 3 bases and at J to 2 bases, leaving 1 base not matched to a gene. The CDR3 length is 13 residues.

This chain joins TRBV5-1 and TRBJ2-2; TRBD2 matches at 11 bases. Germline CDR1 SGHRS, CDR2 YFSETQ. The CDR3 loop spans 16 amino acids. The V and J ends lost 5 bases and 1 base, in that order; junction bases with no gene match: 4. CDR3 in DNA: TGCGCCAGCAGTGCGGGACTAGCGGTGAACACCGGGGAGCTGTTTTTT. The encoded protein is CASSAGLAVNTGELFF.